This T cell receptor (beta chain) was sequenced during a study of ipilimumab plus nivolumab after autologous stem cell transplantation. Trimming left V 2 bases short and J 7 bases short, with 14 bases between. Germline V CDR1 and CDR2: SGHVS, FNYEAQ. CDR3 length: 15 residues. Sequencing used immunoSEQ multiplex PCR; TCRdb keeps in-frame clones, though not all of them. The repertoire has 15,000 or so clones, approximately 80% of them found once; the top ten carry about 21%. The chain links TRBV7-6 to TRBJ2-2; tentative D call: TRBD1 (5 bases). The sample in question was PBMCs, obtained in a trial of ipilimumab plus nivolumab as post-transplant consolidation. The receptor's source is a male donor with diffuse large B-cell lymphoma. CDR3 sequence reads: CASSLWPQGGGELFF. For the CDR3, the DNA is TGTGCCAGCAGCTTATGGCCCCAGGGCGGCGGGGAGCTGTTTTTT.